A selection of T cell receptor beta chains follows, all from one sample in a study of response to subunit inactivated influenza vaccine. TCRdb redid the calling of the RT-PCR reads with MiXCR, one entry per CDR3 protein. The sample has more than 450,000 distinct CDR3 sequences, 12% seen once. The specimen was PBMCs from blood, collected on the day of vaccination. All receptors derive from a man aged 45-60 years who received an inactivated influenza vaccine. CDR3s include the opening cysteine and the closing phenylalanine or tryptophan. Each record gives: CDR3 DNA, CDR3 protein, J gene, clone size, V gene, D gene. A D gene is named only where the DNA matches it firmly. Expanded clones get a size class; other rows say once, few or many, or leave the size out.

cdr3_nt: TGTGCCACCAGCAGCGGGGGGGCTGGCTCCTACGAGCAGTACTTC
cdr3_aa: CATSSGGAGSYEQYF
j_call: TRBJ2-7
clone_size: NA
v_call: TRBV24-1
d_call: TRBD2

cdr3_nt: TGTGCCACCAGTGACAGGTCCTTCGGGGAGCTGTTTTTT
cdr3_aa: CATSDRSFGELFF
j_call: TRBJ2-2
clone_size: NA
v_call: TRBV24-1
d_call: NA

cdr3_nt: TGCGCCAGCAGCTTGCGGCAGGGTGGTGATGAGCAGTACTTC
cdr3_aa: CASSLRQGGDEQYF
j_call: TRBJ2-7
clone_size: NA
v_call: TRBV5-1
d_call: NA

cdr3_nt: TGCAGCGTTCCACCCCGGACAGGGTGGGGTGAAGCTTTCTTT
cdr3_aa: CSVPPRTGWGEAFF
j_call: TRBJ1-1
clone_size: few
v_call: TRBV29-1
d_call: TRBD1

cdr3_nt: TGCAGTGCTAGAGATTGGGCATCCCAAGAGACCCAGTACTTC
cdr3_aa: CSARDWASQETQYF
j_call: TRBJ2-5
clone_size: many
v_call: TRBV20-1
d_call: NA

cdr3_nt: TGTGCCAGCTCACCACCGACGGAAGTCGAGCAGTACTTC
cdr3_aa: CASSPPTEVEQYF
j_call: TRBJ2-7
clone_size: NA
v_call: TRBV18
d_call: NA

cdr3_nt: TGTGCCAGCAGCTTAGAAAGGGGGCAGGGTACGCAGTATTTT
cdr3_aa: CASSLERGQGTQYF
j_call: TRBJ2-3
clone_size: few
v_call: TRBV7-2
d_call: TRBD1

cdr3_nt: TGTGCCAGCAGTGAAGCCCAGCGCGACGTAAATGAGCAGTTCTTC
cdr3_aa: CASSEAQRDVNEQFF
j_call: TRBJ2-1
clone_size: NA
v_call: TRBV2
d_call: NA

cdr3_nt: TGCGCCAGCAGCCCGGGACACGTAACAACCGGGGAGCTGTTTTTT
cdr3_aa: CASSPGHVTTGELFF
j_call: TRBJ2-2
clone_size: many
v_call: TRBV5-1
d_call: NA

cdr3_nt: TGTGCCAGCAGCTTGGGATATAGCGGGAGAAGGTCCTACAATGAGCAGTTCTTC
cdr3_aa: CASSLGYSGRRSYNEQFF
j_call: TRBJ2-1
clone_size: NA
v_call: TRBV7-8
d_call: TRBD2

cdr3_nt: TGTGCCAGCAGTTACCAGGGGGTGACTGAAGCTTTCTTT
cdr3_aa: CASSYQGVTEAFF
j_call: TRBJ1-1
clone_size: many
v_call: TRBV12-3/TRBV12-4
d_call: TRBD1

cdr3_nt: TGTGCCAGCAGCCTGGAGTATAAGCAGTACTTC
cdr3_aa: CASSLEYKQYF
j_call: TRBJ2-7
clone_size: NA
v_call: TRBV7-9
d_call: NA

cdr3_nt: TGTGCCAGCAGCCGGGGCCAAAGGGGAGAAAAACTGTTTTTT
cdr3_aa: CASSRGQRGEKLFF
j_call: TRBJ1-4
clone_size: few
v_call: TRBV7-9
d_call: NA

cdr3_nt: TGTGCCAGCAGTTACGCTACAGGAAGGAGCCAGCCCCAGCATTTT
cdr3_aa: CASSYATGRSQPQHF
j_call: TRBJ1-5
clone_size: NA
v_call: TRBV6-5
d_call: NA

cdr3_nt: TGTGCCAGCAGCTTGCGCCAGACTGGAAACACCATATATTTT
cdr3_aa: CASSLRQTGNTIYF
j_call: TRBJ1-3
clone_size: NA
v_call: TRBV5-6
d_call: NA

cdr3_nt: TGCAGTGCTCCGGGACTAGCGGGGAATGAGCAGTTCTTC
cdr3_aa: CSAPGLAGNEQFF
j_call: TRBJ2-1
clone_size: many
v_call: TRBV20-1
d_call: TRBD2